Following are 32 T cell receptor beta chains from one sample sequenced in a study of control samples from healthy donors and cancer patients. The table came from immunoSEQ multiplex PCR; TCRdb's copy has only in-frame clones and leaves some out. The sample holds around 230,000 clones, roughly 94% seen once. Sequenced input: blood. The receptors stem from a man aged 50-60 years in good health.

Written as DNA, the CDR3 is TGTGCCTGGAGTGTAGGACAGGGGAAGGACTCTGGGGCCAACGTCCTGACTTTC. Its translation is CAWSVGQGKDSGANVLTF. This chain connects TRBV30 to TRBJ2-6; 9 nucleotides match TRBD1. CDR3 length equals 18 residues. V shed 0 bases, J shed 0 bases, and the junction held 6 bases outside the gene matches. Germline CDR1 reads GTSNPN; CDR2 reads SVGIG (reference sequence). The full variable domain, in which reference TRBV30 and TRBJ2-6 provide the parts outside the CDR3, is SQTIHQWPATLVQPVGSPLSLECTVEGTSNPNLYWYRQAAGRGLQLLFYSVGIGQISSEVPQNLSASRPQDRQFILSSKKLLLSDSGFYLCAWSVGQGKDSGANVLTFGAGSRLTVL.

This chain connects TRBV25-1 to TRBJ2-7; D not resolved. The germline V gene has CDR1 MGHDK and CDR2 SYGVNS. Trimming took 7 bases from V and 0 from J, leaving 10 bases between them. CDR3 length: 13 residues. For the CDR3, the DNA is TGTGCCAGCACCGGAAGATACTCCTACGAGCAGTACTTC. This codes for CASTGRYSYEQYF.

The genes are TRBV7-8 and TRBJ1-4; D ambiguous. CDR1 and CDR2 from the germline V gene are SGHVS and FQNEAQ. Trimming stripped 4 bases from V and 12 bases from J, with 15 bases between. The CDR3 has 13 residues. CDR3 sequence (DNA): TGTGCCAGCAGCTCCGGGCGCCCGTGGGAACTGTTTTTT. Amino acids: CASSSGRPWELFF.

This clone was picked up one time. The chain's CDR3 is CASSLRASGGVRISYEQYF. In DNA, the CDR3 is TGTGCCAGCAGCTTACGGGCTAGCGGGGGGGTTCGTATTTCTTACGAGCAGTACTTC. This chain connects TRBV7-2 to TRBJ2-7, with TRBD2 identical over 12 bases. The CDR3 length is 19 residues. The trim removed 2 bases at V and 4 bases at J, leaving 15 bases unmatched. Germline-derived CDR1 and CDR2 are SGHTA and FQGNSA.

The chain uses TRBV3-1 (or the pseudogene TRBV3-2) and TRBJ1-2, with TRBD1 identical over 8 bases. The V gene's germline CDR1 is LGHDT and CDR2 YNNKEL (reference sequence). The V and J ends lost 3 bases and 1 base, in that order; junction bases with no gene match: 4. The CDR3 has 15 residues. CDR3 in amino acids: CASSHRDRNNYGYTF. CDR3 bases: TGTGCCAGCAGCCACCGGGACAGGAATAACTATGGCTACACCTTC.

The V gene is TRBV10-2, the J gene TRBJ1-1; 10 positions agree with TRBD1. Trimming at V came to 4 bases and at J to 7 bases, leaving 6 bases not matched to a gene. There are 14 residues in the CDR3. The germline V gene encodes CDR1 WSHSY and CDR2 SAAADI. CDR3 nucleotides: TGCGCCAGCAGTGTCGACAGGGGGCCCGTTGAAGCTTTCTTT. Its translation is CASSVDRGPVEAFF.

The V call is TRBV5-1, the J call TRBJ1-5; perhaps TRBD1 as D (5 bases). Germline values: CDR1 SGHRS, CDR2 YFSETQ. Trimming pared 4 bases from V and 4 bases from J, leaving 12 bases between. The CDR3 is 14 residues long. CDR3 sequence: CASSAGLGNQPQHF. CDR3 DNA: TGCGCCAGCAGCGCGGGGCTTGGGAATCAGCCCCAGCATTTT.

The chain uses TRBV6-2 or TRBV6-3 and TRBJ2-3; D is unresolved. CDR1 and CDR2 from the germline V gene are MNHEY and SVGEGT. Trimming left V 6 bases short and J 5 bases short, with 15 bases between. The CDR3 has 14 amino acids. The CDR3, as DNA: TGTGCCAGCAGCCACGTCCTCGGTGGAGATACGCAGTATTTT. Residues: CASSHVLGGDTQYF.

The V gene is TRBV6-5, the J gene TRBJ1-1, with TRBD1 as a possible D gene (5 bases). The CDR3 is 14 amino acids. Between the trimmed V and J ends, which lost 0 bases and 4 bases, there was a span of 9 bases. Germline assignment: CDR1 MNHEY and CDR2 SVGAGI. CDR3 bases: TGTGCCAGCAGTTACTCGACCGGGGGCACTGAAGCTTTCTTT. It is translated as CASSYSTGGTEAFF.

This sequence joins TRBV28 and TRBJ2-6; D might be TRBD1 (6 bases). This CDR3 has 15 residues. The germline gives CDR1 MDHEN, CDR2 SYDVKM. Trimming cost V 6 bases and J 1 base, with 10 bases left between them. This CDR3 is CASRAGTSGANVLTF. In DNA, the CDR3 is TGTGCCAGCAGGGCAGGGACATCTGGGGCCAACGTCCTGACTTTC. The variable domain in full, with the rest retrieved from reference TRBV28 and TRBJ2-6, is DVKVTQSSRYLVKRTGEKVFLECVQDMDHENMFWYRQDPGLGLRLIYFSYDVKMKEKGDIPEGYSVSREKKERFSLILESASTNQTSMYLCASRAGTSGANVLTFGAGSRLTVL.

This chain connects TRBV2 to TRBJ1-2; unclear D gene. Between the trimmed V and J ends, which lost 8 bases and 8 bases, there was a span of 15 bases. Germline lookup yields CDR1 SNHLY and CDR2 FYNNEI. This CDR3 is 12 amino acids long. The CDR3 DNA follows: TGTGCCAGCCACAGACTCCGAGGGGGCTACACCTTC. It translates to CASHRLRGGYTF.

The chain employs TRBV7-9 and TRBJ2-3; 7 nucleotides align to TRBD1. V dropped 3 bases and J dropped 0; count of bases not matched to a gene: 3. The CDR3 runs 15 residues. Germline V CDR1 and CDR2: SEHNR, FQNEAQ (reference sequence). CDR3 DNA: TGTGCCAGCAGCTTTCGACAGGGTAGCACAGATACGCAGTATTTT. Its protein is CASSFRQGSTDTQYF. The full variable domain, with the rest looked up from reference TRBV7-9 and TRBJ2-3, is DTGVSQNPRHKITKRGQNVTFRCDPISEHNRLYWYRQTLGQGPEFLTYFQNEAQLEKSRLLSDRFSAERPKGSFSTLEIQRTEQGDSAMYLCASSFRQGSTDTQYFGPGTRLTVL.

V usage is TRBV18 and J usage is TRBJ2-7; 11 nucleotides match TRBD1. V lost 3 bases, J lost 6 bases, and 10 bases stayed unmatched. Germline CDR1 and CDR2: KGHSH and LQKENI. The CDR3 extends over 16 amino acids. In DNA, the CDR3 is TGTGCCAGCTCACCCTCGGGACAGGGGGTACGGGGCGAGCAGTACTTC. Translated: CASSPSGQGVRGEQYF. Using reference TRBV18 and TRBJ2-7 for the parts outside the CDR3, the full variable domain is NAGVMQNPRHLVRRRGQEARLRCSPMKGHSHVYWYRQLPEEGLKFMVYLQKENIIDESGMPKERFSAEFPKEGPSILRIQQVVRGDSAAYFCASSPSGQGVRGEQYFGPGTRLTVT.

This chain joins TRBV19 and TRBJ1-2; TRBD1 agrees at 8 bases. Germline CDR1 reads LNHDA; CDR2 reads SQIVND (reference sequence). The CDR3 runs 16 residues. Trimming at V came to 6 bases and at J to 5 bases, leaving 14 bases not matched to a gene. In nucleotides, the CDR3 is TGTGCCAGTAGCAGGACAGGGAGGGTATCCTATTATGGCTACACCTTC. Its protein is CASSRTGRVSYYGYTF.

This clone has only one observation. The V call is TRBV5-1, the J call TRBJ1-1, with TRBD1 matching over 8 bases. V dropped 4 bases and J dropped 4; count of bases not matched to a gene: 6. CDR3 length equals 14 residues. Germline V gives CDR1 SGHRS, CDR2 YFSETQ. The CDR3 bases are TGCGCCAGCAGCGGAGGACAGGGTGCCACTGAAGCTTTCTTT. Translating gives CASSGGQGATEAFF.

As to this clone: Different DNA sequences within this sample yield the same CDR3. The V gene is TRBV3-1 (or the pseudogene TRBV3-2), the J gene TRBJ2-5, with 10 bases aligning to TRBD2. CDR3 length equals 15 residues. With 1 base clipped from V and 7 bases from J, the junction kept 6 bases outside the gene matches. CDR1 and CDR2 (germline): LGHDT, YNNKEL (reference sequence). CDR3 sequence: CASSQGTSGGGTQYF. The CDR3 nucleotides are TGTGCCAGCAGCCAAGGGACAAGCGGGGGGGGGACCCAGTACTTC.

The V and J genes are TRBV7-2 and TRBJ1-3; D not certain. V was trimmed by 5 bases and J by 0 bases, leaving 17 bases between them. The V gene's germline CDR1 is SGHTA and CDR2 FQGNSA. The CDR3 contains 17 residues. DNA of the CDR3: TGTGCCAGCAGCCAAAATGTTCCAGCTCTCTCTGGAAACACCATATATTTT. Its protein product is CASSQNVPALSGNTIYF.

The chain is built from TRBV6-6 and TRBJ2-7; TRBD1 or TRBD2 may be the D gene (5 bases each). Trimming took off 5 bases at V and 4 bases at J, with 9 bases between the two ends. The length of the CDR3 is 12 residues. Germline values: CDR1 MNHNY, CDR2 SVGAGI (reference sequence). The CDR3 coding sequence is TGTGCCAGCAGTCCGGGGCCATACGAGCAGTACTTC. This gives the protein CASSPGPYEQYF.

This clone was recorded once. The chain is built from TRBV4-2 and TRBJ2-7; the D is unclear. The CDR3 loop spans 14 amino acids. Trimming took 1 base from V and 2 from J, leaving 9 bases between them. CDR1 and CDR2 from the germline V gene are LGHNA and YNFKEQ. The CDR3 coding sequence is TGTGCCAGCAGCCAAGGTACCAGACCCTACGAGCAGTACTTC. Encoded protein: CASSQGTRPYEQYF.

The chain recombines TRBV18 with TRBJ1-1, with a possible D match to TRBD1 (5 bases). Per the germline V gene, CDR1 is KGHSH and CDR2 is LQKENI. This CDR3 has 13 amino acids. Trimming shortened V by 8 bases and J by 8 bases, and 18 bases separated the two germline ends. The CDR3 spells CASATATVGEAFF. CDR3 bases: TGTGCCAGCGCGACAGCTACCGTCGGGGAAGCTTTCTTT.

The chain employs TRBV28 and TRBJ2-7; tentatively, D is TRBD1 (5 bases). CDR3 size: 15 residues. CDR1 is MDHEN, CDR2 SYDVKM, per germline. Trimming removed 3 bases at V and 2 bases at J, with 14 bases between. For the CDR3, the DNA is TGTGCCAGCAGTTTTCCTTCGGCAGGGACCTACGAGCAGTACTTC. It specifies CASSFPSAGTYEQYF.

The chain uses TRBV7-2 and TRBJ1-5, with TRBD1 as a possible D gene (6 bases). There are 16 residues in the CDR3. Trimming left V 2 bases short and J 3 bases short, with 14 bases between. The germline V gene has CDR1 SGHTA and CDR2 FQGNSA. CDR3 nucleotide sequence: TGTGCCAGCAGCTTATTGGCAGGGGCCGACAATCAGCCCCAGCATTTT. This translates into CASSLLAGADNQPQHF. Complete variable domain (other parts from reference TRBV7-2 and TRBJ1-5): GAGVSQSPSNKVTEKGKDVELRCDPISGHTALYWYRQSLGQGLEFLIYFQGNSAPDKSGLPSDRFSAERTGGSVSTLTIQRTQQEDSAVYLCASSLLAGADNQPQHFGDGTRLSIL.

V is TRBV28 and J is TRBJ2-2; D is uncertain. Trimming left V 6 bases short and J 4 bases short, with 18 bases between. This CDR3 region has 16 residues. Per germline, CDR1 MDHEN and CDR2 SYDVKM. CDR3 in amino acids: CASSPRVTFGTGELFF. As DNA, the CDR3 is TGTGCCAGCAGCCCACGGGTCACCTTTGGCACCGGGGAGCTGTTTTTT.

The chain combines TRBV4-2 with TRBJ2-1, with 15 bases that match TRBD2. This CDR3 has 20 amino acids. J gave up 4 bases and V 4 bases, and 14 bases lay outside the gene matches. The germline V gene has CDR1 LGHNA and CDR2 YNFKEQ. Written as DNA, the CDR3 is TGTGCCAGCAGCCCAAAGATTCCGGGACTAGCGGGGGGCGGATACAATGAGCAGTTCTTC. Residues: CASSPKIPGLAGGGYNEQFF.

In DNA, the CDR3 is TGTGCCTCATATTCGGGGCCTCAGCCCCAGCATTTT. Encoded protein: CASYSGPQPQHF. V and J are TRBV28 and TRBJ1-5, with D perhaps matching TRBD1 (5 bases). Deletions cut 11 bases from V and 6 bases from J, with 14 bases between. This CDR3 spans 12 amino acids. Germline CDR1 reads MDHEN; CDR2 reads SYDVKM.

This sequence joins TRBV5-1 and TRBJ1-1; D remains ambiguous. In germline, CDR1 is SGHRS, CDR2 YFSETQ. This CDR3 spans 15 amino acids. V was pared by 4 bases and J by 0 bases, with 13 bases between. The CDR3 spells CASSQVGIMNTEAFF. DNA for the CDR3: TGCGCCAGCAGCCAAGTAGGGATCATGAACACTGAAGCTTTCTTT.

The chain recombines TRBV6-5 with TRBJ1-1; D is unresolved. Germline V gene lookup returns CDR1 MNHEY and CDR2 SVGAGI. CDR3 size: 14 residues. V dropped 6 bases and J dropped 5 bases, with 16 bases sitting between them. The CDR3 protein is CASSRPGGRTEAFF. Written as DNA, the CDR3 is TGTGCCAGCAGCCGCCCCGGAGGTAGGACTGAAGCTTTCTTT.

This clone appeared a single time. The chain has TRBV29-1 and TRBJ2-1, with D perhaps TRBD1 (5 bases). Deletions cut 4 bases from V and 4 bases from J, with 20 bases between. This CDR3 spans 16 amino acids. From germline, CDR1 is SQVTM and CDR2 ANQGSEA. The CDR3 DNA is TGCAGCGTTGTGAAGCCGCTGGTCAGGGTGTACAATGAGCAGTTCTTC. Protein sequence: CSVVKPLVRVYNEQFF.

The chain carries TRBV7-2 and TRBJ2-6, with D unclear. The V end was cut by 5 bases, the J end by 4 bases, with 12 bases between. The CDR3 totals 15 residues. Per germline, CDR1 SGHTA and CDR2 FQGNSA. Here the CDR3 reads CASSTTLAGANVLTF. The CDR3 nucleotides read TGTGCCAGCAGCACGACCCTCGCCGGGGCCAACGTCCTGACTTTC.

CDR3 loop: CASSEADGFSYEQYF. The CDR3 DNA reads as TGTGCCAGCAGTGAAGCCGACGGATTCTCCTACGAGCAGTACTTC. The gene calls are TRBV2 and TRBJ2-7; D call uncertain. The length of the CDR3 is 15 residues. Germline CDR1 reads SNHLY; CDR2 reads FYNNEI. The ends were cut back, 0 bases at V and 0 bases at J, with 9 bases in the middle.

The CDR3 reads CATSDSGSNEQFF. The CDR3 nucleotides are TGTGCCACCAGTGACAGCGGATCCAATGAGCAGTTCTTC. V usage is TRBV24-1 and J usage is TRBJ2-1; perhaps TRBD2 as D (5 bases). The V gene's germline CDR1 is KGHDR and CDR2 SFDVKD. Between the trimmed V and J ends, which lost 4 bases and 6 bases, there was a span of 9 bases. The length of the CDR3 is 13 residues.

The rearrangement joins TRBV20-1 to TRBJ2-7; 8 nucleotides agree with TRBD2. CDR3 length equals 12 residues. Germline loops: CDR1 DFQATT, CDR2 SNEGSKA (reference sequence). V shed 3 bases, J shed 9 bases, and the junction held 7 bases outside the gene matches. CDR3 bases: TGCAGTGCTAGTAATAGCGGGATTTGGCAGTACGTC. Translation gives CSASNSGIWQYV.